This is a list of T cell receptor beta chains from one sample in a study of long-term antiretroviral therapy in people with HIV. The data were produced by immunoSEQ multiplex PCR, yet TCRdb's version contains in-frame clones alone and is incomplete. The sample lists approximately 12,000 clones, roughly 80% seen once, with around a sixth in the top ten. The sample consisted of unsorted PBMCs, taken 8 to 8.5 years after starting antiretroviral therapy. The receptors here all came from a man aged 45-60 years with HIV. Each CDR3 is given with its conserved first and last residue. Each record gives: CDR3 protein, CDR3 DNA, CDR3 length, D gene, J gene, clone size, V gene. The D gene is left open where the match is weak. Where a row states a size, it is once, few, many or the class of an expanded clone; other rows omit it.

CDR3: CAISEEELYYGYTF; DNA: TGTGCCATCAGTGAGGAGGAGCTCTACTATGGCTACACCTTC; length: 14; D: .; J: TRBJ1-2; size: .; V: TRBV10-3
CDR3: CASRTGDYEQYF; DNA: TGTGCCAGCCGTACAGGTGATTACGAGCAGTACTTC; length: 12; D: .; J: TRBJ2-7; size: medium-sized; V: TRBV28
CDR3: CASGRQIEAFF; DNA: TGTGCCAGCGGGAGGCAGATCGAAGCTTTCTTT; length: 11; D: .; J: TRBJ1-1; size: .; V: TRBV7-9
CDR3: CASSILGDYGYTF; DNA: TGTGCCAGTAGTATCTTAGGGGACTATGGCTACACCTTC; length: 13; D: .; J: TRBJ1-2; size: .; V: TRBV19
CDR3: CASSEVGGAPDTQYF; DNA: TGTGCCAGCAGTGAAGTCGGGGGGGCCCCCGATACGCAGTATTTT; length: 15; D: TRBD2; J: TRBJ2-3; size: .; V: TRBV6-1
CDR3: CATRVDTEAFF; DNA: TGTGCCACCCGAGTGGACACTGAAGCTTTCTTT; length: 11; D: .; J: TRBJ1-1; size: .; V: TRBV2
CDR3: CSVLYNEQFF; DNA: TGCAGCGTTCTCTACAATGAGCAGTTCTTC; length: 10; D: .; J: TRBJ2-1; size: once; V: TRBV29-1
CDR3: CASSQEWGLNEQYF; DNA: TGTGCCAGCAGCCAGGAGTGGGGGCTCAACGAGCAGTACTTC; length: 14; D: .; J: TRBJ2-7; size: .; V: TRBV7-6
CDR3: CSVEGPGIFDGYTF; DNA: TGCAGCGTTGAAGGTCCGGGGATCTTTGATGGCTACACCTTC; length: 14; D: .; J: TRBJ1-2; size: few; V: TRBV29-1
CDR3: CASSPLTGWVEQYF; DNA: TGTGCCAGCAGTCCCCTGACAGGGTGGGTCGAGCAGTACTTC; length: 14; D: TRBD1; J: TRBJ2-7; size: .; V: TRBV6-6
CDR3: CASSRLGLTEQFF; DNA: TGTGCCAGCAGCCGACTTGGCTTGACAGAGCAGTTCTTC; length: 13; D: .; J: TRBJ2-1; size: .; V: TRBV7-9
CDR3: CASSLRGLNTEAFF; DNA: TGTGCCAGCAGCTTAAGGGGCTTGAACACTGAAGCTTTCTTT; length: 14; D: .; J: TRBJ1-1; size: .; V: TRBV13
CDR3: CASSLTGILASPLHF; DNA: TGTGCCAGCAGTTTGACAGGGATATTGGCTTCACCCCTCCACTTT; length: 15; D: TRBD1; J: TRBJ1-6; size: few; V: TRBV6-6
CDR3: CASSPETYNSPLHF; DNA: TGTGCCAGCAGCCCGGAGACCTATAATTCACCCCTCCACTTT; length: 14; D: .; J: TRBJ1-6; size: .; V: TRBV7-9
CDR3: CASSKPGQATDTQYF; DNA: TGTGCCAGCAGTAAACCGGGACAGGCAACAGATACGCAGTATTTT; length: 15; D: TRBD1; J: TRBJ2-3; size: .; V: TRBV6-4
CDR3: CASSLQGGQETQYF; DNA: TGTGCCAGCAGCTTACAGGGAGGGCAAGAGACCCAGTACTTC; length: 14; D: .; J: TRBJ2-5; size: .; V: TRBV5-6
CDR3: CASSEYFSGTSGQETQYF; DNA: TGTGCCAGCAGTGAGTACTTCTCCGGGACTAGCGGACAAGAGACCCAGTACTTC; length: 18; D: TRBD2; J: TRBJ2-5; size: .; V: TRBV6-1
CDR3: CASSYSPRHDRGYTF; DNA: TGTGCCAGCAGTTACTCACCCCGACATGATCGAGGCTACACCTTC; length: 15; D: .; J: TRBJ1-2; size: .; V: TRBV6-5
CDR3: CASSFSGSEVTDTQYF; DNA: TGTGCCAGCAGCTTCTCGGGGTCCGAGGTCACAGATACGCAGTATTTT; length: 16; D: .; J: TRBJ2-3; size: .; V: TRBV13